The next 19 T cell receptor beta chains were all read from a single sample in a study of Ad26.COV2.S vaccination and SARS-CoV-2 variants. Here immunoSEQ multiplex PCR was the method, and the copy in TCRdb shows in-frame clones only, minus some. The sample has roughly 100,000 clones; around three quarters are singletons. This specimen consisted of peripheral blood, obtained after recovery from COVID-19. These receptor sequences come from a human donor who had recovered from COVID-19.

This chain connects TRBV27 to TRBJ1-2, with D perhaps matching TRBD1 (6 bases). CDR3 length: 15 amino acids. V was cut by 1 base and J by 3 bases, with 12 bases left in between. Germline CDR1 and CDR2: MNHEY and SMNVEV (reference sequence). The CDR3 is CASSLWAGADYGYTF. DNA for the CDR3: TGTGCCAGCAGTTTATGGGCAGGGGCGGACTATGGCTACACCTTC.

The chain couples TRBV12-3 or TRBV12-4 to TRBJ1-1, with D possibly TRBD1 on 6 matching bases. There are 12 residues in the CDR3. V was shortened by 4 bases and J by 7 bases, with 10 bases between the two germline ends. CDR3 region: CASSWGHIEAFF. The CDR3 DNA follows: TGTGCCAGCAGTTGGGGGCACATTGAAGCTTTCTTT.

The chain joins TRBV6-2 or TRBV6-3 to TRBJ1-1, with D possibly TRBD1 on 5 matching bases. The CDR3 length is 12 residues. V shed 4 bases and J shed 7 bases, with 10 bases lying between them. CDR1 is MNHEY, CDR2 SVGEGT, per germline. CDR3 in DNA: TGTGCCAGCAGTTTTATAGGGGATGAAGCTTTCTTT. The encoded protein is CASSFIGDEAFF.

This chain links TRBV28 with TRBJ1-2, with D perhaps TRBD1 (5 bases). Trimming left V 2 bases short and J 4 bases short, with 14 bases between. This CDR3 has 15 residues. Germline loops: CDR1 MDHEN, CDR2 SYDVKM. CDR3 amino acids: CASSLGGTKGYGYTF. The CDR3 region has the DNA TGTGCCAGCAGTTTAGGGGGGACCAAGGGCTATGGCTACACCTTC.

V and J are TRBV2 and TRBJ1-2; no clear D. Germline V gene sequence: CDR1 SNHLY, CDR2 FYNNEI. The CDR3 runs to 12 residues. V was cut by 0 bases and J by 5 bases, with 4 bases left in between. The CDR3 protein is CASSEALYGYTF. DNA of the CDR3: TGTGCCAGCAGTGAAGCCCTTTATGGCTACACCTTC.

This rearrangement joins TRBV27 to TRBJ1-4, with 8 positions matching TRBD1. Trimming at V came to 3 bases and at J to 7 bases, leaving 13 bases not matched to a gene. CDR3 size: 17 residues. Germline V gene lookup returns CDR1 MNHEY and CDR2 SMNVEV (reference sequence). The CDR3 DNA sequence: TGTGCCAGCAGTTTGGCACCGGGACAGGACGTTTTTGAAAAACTGTTTTTT. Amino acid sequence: CASSLAPGQDVFEKLFF.

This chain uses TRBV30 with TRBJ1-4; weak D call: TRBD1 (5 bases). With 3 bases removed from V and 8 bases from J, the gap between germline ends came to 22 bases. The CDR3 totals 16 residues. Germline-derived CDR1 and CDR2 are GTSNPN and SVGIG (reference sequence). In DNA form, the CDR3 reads TGTGCCTGGAGCCTGACCTGGGCAGGGTCCCGGGAAAAACTGTTTTTT. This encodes CAWSLTWAGSREKLFF.

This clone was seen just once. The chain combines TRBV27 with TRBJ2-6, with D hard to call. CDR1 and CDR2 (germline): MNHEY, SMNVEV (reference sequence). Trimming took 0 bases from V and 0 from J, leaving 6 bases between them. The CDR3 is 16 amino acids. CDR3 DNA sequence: TGTGCCAGCAGTTTATCGTATGGCTCTGGGGCCAACGTCCTGACTTTC. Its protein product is CASSLSYGSGANVLTF.

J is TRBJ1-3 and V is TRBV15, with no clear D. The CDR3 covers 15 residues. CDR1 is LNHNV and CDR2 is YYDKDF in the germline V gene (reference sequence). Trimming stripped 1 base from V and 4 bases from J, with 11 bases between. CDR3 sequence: CATSRGRLVGNTIYF. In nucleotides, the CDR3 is TGTGCCACCAGCAGAGGACGGCTCGTGGGAAACACCATATATTTT.

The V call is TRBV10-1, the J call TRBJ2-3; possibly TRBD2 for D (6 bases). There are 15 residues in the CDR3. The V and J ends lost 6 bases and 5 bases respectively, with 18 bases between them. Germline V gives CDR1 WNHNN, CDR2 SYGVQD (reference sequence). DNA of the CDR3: TGCGCCAGCAGCCCGCCGGGAGTTCGGGGAGATACGCAGTATTTT. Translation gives CASSPPGVRGDTQYF.

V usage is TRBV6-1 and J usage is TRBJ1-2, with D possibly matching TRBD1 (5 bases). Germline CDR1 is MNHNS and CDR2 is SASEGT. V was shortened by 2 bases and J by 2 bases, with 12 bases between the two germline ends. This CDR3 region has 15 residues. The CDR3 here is CASSESGGGNYGYTF. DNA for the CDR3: TGTGCCAGCAGTGAATCGGGTGGGGGAAACTATGGCTACACCTTC.

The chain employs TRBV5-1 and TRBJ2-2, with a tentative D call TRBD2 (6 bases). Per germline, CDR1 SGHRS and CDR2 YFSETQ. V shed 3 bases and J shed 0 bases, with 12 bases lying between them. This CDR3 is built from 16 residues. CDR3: CASSSTRGPNTGELFF. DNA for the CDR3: TGCGCCAGCAGCTCGACTAGGGGTCCGAACACCGGGGAGCTGTTTTTT. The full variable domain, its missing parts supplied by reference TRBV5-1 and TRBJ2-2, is KAGVTQTPRYLIKTRGQQVTLSCSPISGHRSVSWYQQTPGQGLQFLFEYFSETQRNKGNFPGRFSGRQFSNSRSEMNVSTLELGDSALYLCASSSTRGPNTGELFFGEGSRLTVL.

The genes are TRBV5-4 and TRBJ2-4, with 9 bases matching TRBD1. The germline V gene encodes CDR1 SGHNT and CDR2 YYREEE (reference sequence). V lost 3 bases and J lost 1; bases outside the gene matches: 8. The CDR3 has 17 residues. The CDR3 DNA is TGTGCCAGCAGCTCGGGGGACAGGGTGGGGGCCAAAAACATTCAGTACTTC. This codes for CASSSGDRVGAKNIQYF.

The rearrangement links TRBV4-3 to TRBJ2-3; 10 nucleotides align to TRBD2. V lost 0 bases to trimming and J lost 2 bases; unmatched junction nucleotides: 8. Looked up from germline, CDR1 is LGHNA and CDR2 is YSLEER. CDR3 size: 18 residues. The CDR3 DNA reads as TGCGCCAGCAGCCAAGAGGTGCTAGCGGGGGACTACACAGATACGCAGTATTTT. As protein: CASSQEVLAGDYTDTQYF.

The DNA of the CDR3 is TGTGCCAGCTCACCAGCCGGCGGGGGGGCATACAATGAGCAGTTCTTC. Amino acid sequence: CASSPAGGGAYNEQFF. V and J are TRBV18 and TRBJ2-1; 9 nucleotides align to TRBD2. V gave up 2 bases and J gave up 4 bases; unmatched junction bases: 6. Germline V CDR1 and CDR2: KGHSH, LQKENI. The CDR3 is 16 amino acids.

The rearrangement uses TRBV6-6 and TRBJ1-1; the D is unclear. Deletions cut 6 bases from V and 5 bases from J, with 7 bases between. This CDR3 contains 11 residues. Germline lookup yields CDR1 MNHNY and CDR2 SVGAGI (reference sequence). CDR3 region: CASSHITEAFF. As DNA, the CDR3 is TGTGCCAGCAGCCACATTACTGAAGCTTTCTTT.

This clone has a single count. In nucleotides, the CDR3 is TGCGCCAGCAGCCAAGGCCGACTAGCGGGGGGGCAATACAATGAGCAGTTCTTC. Its protein is CASSQGRLAGGQYNEQFF. The rearrangement uses TRBV4-1 and TRBJ2-1; TRBD2 matches 14 bases. Per the germline V gene, CDR1 is MGHRA and CDR2 is YSYEKL. After removal of 1 base from V and 4 bases from J, the junction contained 6 bases not matched to a gene. The CDR3 consists of 18 residues.

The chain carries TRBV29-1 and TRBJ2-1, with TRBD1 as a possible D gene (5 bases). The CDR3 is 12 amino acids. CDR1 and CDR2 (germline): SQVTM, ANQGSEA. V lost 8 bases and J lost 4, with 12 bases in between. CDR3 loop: CSTRQGYNEQFF. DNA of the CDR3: TGCAGCACTCGCCAGGGTTACAATGAGCAGTTCTTC.

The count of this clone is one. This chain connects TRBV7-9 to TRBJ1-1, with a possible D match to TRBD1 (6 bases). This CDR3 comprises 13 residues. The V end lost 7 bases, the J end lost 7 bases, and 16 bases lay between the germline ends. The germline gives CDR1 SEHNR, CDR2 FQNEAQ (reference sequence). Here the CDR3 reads CASIRLSGDEAFF. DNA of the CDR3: TGTGCCAGCATCCGATTATCAGGGGATGAAGCTTTCTTT.